These T cell receptor beta chains were read from a single sample in a study of OX40 agonist ivuxolimab in advanced cancers. TCRdb's copy holds only in-frame clones and misses some; the assay was immunoSEQ multiplex PCR. Of tens of thousands of clones listed, just over 90% are singletons. The sample consisted of CD4+ or CD8+ T cells sorted from blood, taken in a trial of the OX40 agonist ivuxolimab. These receptors came from an adult with an advanced solid tumor such as melanoma, head and neck, liver or kidney cancer. Both conserved end residues are part of each CDR3. Each record gives: clone size, D gene, V gene, J gene, CDR3 protein, CDR3 DNA. A D gene is named only where the DNA matches it firmly. A row's size may be missing; if present it is once, few, many or a size class.

clone_size: .; d_call: .; v_call: TRBV11-1; j_call: TRBJ1-2; cdr3_aa: CASSAWGASFGYTF; cdr3_nt: TGTGCCAGCAGCGCCTGGGGGGCGTCTTTTGGCTACACCTTC
clone_size: .; d_call: .; v_call: TRBV27; j_call: TRBJ2-7; cdr3_aa: CASSLESTYEQYF; cdr3_nt: TGTGCCAGCAGTTTAGAGTCGACCTACGAGCAGTACTTC
clone_size: .; d_call: .; v_call: TRBV7-2; j_call: TRBJ2-7; cdr3_aa: CASSLLRGLTISSYEQYF; cdr3_nt: TGTGCCAGCAGCTTACTTCGGGGTTTGACGATTTCGTCCTACGAGCAGTACTTC
clone_size: .; d_call: .; v_call: TRBV18; j_call: TRBJ1-4; cdr3_aa: CASSPGEGPSNEKLFF; cdr3_nt: TGTGCCAGCTCACCTGGTGAGGGACCTTCTAATGAAAAACTGTTTTTT
clone_size: .; d_call: .; v_call: TRBV9; j_call: TRBJ1-6; cdr3_aa: CASSVDQYSPLHF; cdr3_nt: TGTGCCAGCAGCGTAGATCAGTATTCACCCCTCCACTTT
clone_size: .; d_call: .; v_call: TRBV5-6; j_call: TRBJ1-6; cdr3_aa: CASSEESSYNSPLHF; cdr3_nt: TGTGCCAGCAGCGAGGAGAGCTCCTATAATTCACCCCTCCACTTT
clone_size: .; d_call: .; v_call: TRBV5-6; j_call: TRBJ1-1; cdr3_aa: CASSLVPGGRSTEAFF; cdr3_nt: TGTGCCAGCAGCTTGGTGCCTGGGGGTCGGTCCACTGAAGCTTTCTTT
clone_size: .; d_call: .; v_call: TRBV19; j_call: TRBJ1-1; cdr3_aa: CASSIVSTPVAEAFF; cdr3_nt: TGTGCCAGTAGTATAGTTTCAACTCCTGTCGCTGAAGCTTTCTTT
clone_size: .; d_call: TRBD2; v_call: TRBV28; j_call: TRBJ2-1; cdr3_aa: CASSPQAGGYNEQFF; cdr3_nt: TGTGCCAGCAGCCCCCAAGCGGGGGGCTACAATGAGCAGTTCTTC
clone_size: few; d_call: TRBD2; v_call: TRBV6-4; j_call: TRBJ2-2; cdr3_aa: CASSPIAGPNTGELFF; cdr3_nt: TGTGCCAGCAGTCCCATAGCGGGGCCTAACACCGGGGAGCTGTTTTTT
clone_size: .; d_call: .; v_call: TRBV7-2; j_call: TRBJ1-2; cdr3_aa: CASSLNGYYGYTF; cdr3_nt: TGTGCCAGCAGCTTAAACGGGTACTATGGCTACACCTTC
clone_size: once; d_call: .; v_call: TRBV23-1; j_call: TRBJ1-6; cdr3_aa: CASSQLQKAPNSPLHF; cdr3_nt: TGCGCCAGCAGTCAATTACAGAAGGCCCCTAATTCACCCCTCCACTTT
clone_size: .; d_call: .; v_call: TRBV10-3; j_call: TRBJ2-7; cdr3_aa: CAISEWSSQAGVDYEQYF; cdr3_nt: TGTGCCATCAGTGAGTGGTCTTCCCAGGCGGGCGTTGACTACGAGCAGTACTTC
clone_size: .; d_call: .; v_call: TRBV25-1; j_call: TRBJ1-2; cdr3_aa: CASSVGTPYGYTF; cdr3_nt: TGTGCCAGCAGTGTCGGGACACCGTATGGCTACACCTTC
clone_size: once; d_call: .; v_call: TRBV27; j_call: TRBJ2-3; cdr3_aa: CASGSDGSTDTQYF; cdr3_nt: TGTGCCAGCGGATCGGACGGGAGCACAGATACGCAGTATTTT
clone_size: .; d_call: .; v_call: TRBV7-8; j_call: TRBJ2-7; cdr3_aa: CASSLKGGEQYF; cdr3_nt: TGTGCCAGCAGCTTAAAGGGTGGCGAGCAGTACTTC
clone_size: .; d_call: .; v_call: TRBV2; j_call: TRBJ2-2; cdr3_aa: CASSVGPNTGELFF; cdr3_nt: TGTGCCAGCAGTGTCGGGCCGAACACCGGGGAGCTGTTTTTT
clone_size: .; d_call: .; v_call: TRBV5-6; j_call: TRBJ2-7; cdr3_aa: CASSWDKPYEQYF; cdr3_nt: TGTGCCAGCAGCTGGGACAAGCCCTACGAGCAGTACTTC
clone_size: .; d_call: .; v_call: TRBV7-6; j_call: TRBJ1-1; cdr3_aa: CASSPNLGTEAFF; cdr3_nt: TGTGCCAGCAGCCCGAACTTAGGCACTGAAGCTTTCTTT
clone_size: .; d_call: .; v_call: TRBV11-2; j_call: TRBJ2-1; cdr3_aa: CASSLGGSYNEQFF; cdr3_nt: TGTGCCAGCAGCTTAGGGGGTTCCTACAATGAGCAGTTCTTC
clone_size: .; d_call: .; v_call: TRBV6-1; j_call: TRBJ1-2; cdr3_aa: CASSAPEGTF; cdr3_nt: TGTGCCAGCAGTGCTCCGGAAGGTACCTTC
clone_size: .; d_call: .; v_call: TRBV4-2; j_call: TRBJ1-1; cdr3_aa: CASSQAVNTEAFF; cdr3_nt: TGTGCCAGCAGCCAAGCCGTGAACACTGAAGCTTTCTTT
clone_size: .; d_call: .; v_call: TRBV6-8; j_call: TRBJ1-5; cdr3_aa: CASATANQPQHF; cdr3_nt: TGTGCCAGCGCTACCGCAAATCAGCCCCAGCATTTT
clone_size: .; d_call: .; v_call: TRBV27; j_call: TRBJ1-5; cdr3_aa: CASGRSGSNQPQHF; cdr3_nt: TGTGCCAGCGGCCGGAGTGGTAGCAATCAGCCCCAGCATTTT
clone_size: few; d_call: TRBD1; v_call: TRBV6-1; j_call: TRBJ2-2; cdr3_aa: CASSWGQDTGELFF; cdr3_nt: TGTGCCAGCAGTTGGGGACAGGACACCGGGGAGCTGTTTTTT
clone_size: .; d_call: TRBD1; v_call: TRBV27; j_call: TRBJ1-5; cdr3_aa: CASSQQGAGQPQHF; cdr3_nt: TGTGCCAGCAGTCAACAGGGGGCGGGTCAGCCCCAGCATTTT
clone_size: .; d_call: TRBD1; v_call: TRBV5-1; j_call: TRBJ1-1; cdr3_aa: CASSSNQGVNTEAFF; cdr3_nt: TGCGCCAGCAGCTCAAACCAGGGGGTGAACACTGAAGCTTTCTTT
clone_size: .; d_call: TRBD1; v_call: TRBV11-2; j_call: TRBJ1-1; cdr3_aa: CASSLGFPGGHTEAFF; cdr3_nt: TGTGCCAGCAGCTTAGGTTTTCCAGGGGGCCACACTGAAGCTTTCTTT
clone_size: once; d_call: TRBD2; v_call: TRBV4-1; j_call: TRBJ2-5; cdr3_aa: CASSPGEGETQYF; cdr3_nt: TGCGCCAGCAGCCCCGGGGAGGGAGAGACCCAGTACTTC
clone_size: .; d_call: TRBD1; v_call: TRBV4-1; j_call: TRBJ2-2; cdr3_aa: CASSPLTGLGNTGELFF; cdr3_nt: TGCGCCAGCAGCCCGCTGACAGGGTTGGGGAACACCGGGGAGCTGTTTTTT
clone_size: .; d_call: TRBD1; v_call: TRBV10-2; j_call: TRBJ2-7; cdr3_aa: CASVEAGQGSEQYF; cdr3_nt: TGCGCCAGCGTAGAGGCGGGACAGGGAAGCGAGCAGTACTTC
clone_size: .; d_call: .; v_call: TRBV6-1; j_call: TRBJ1-1; cdr3_aa: CASSPGPNTEAFF; cdr3_nt: TGTGCCAGCAGTCCCGGGCCTAACACTGAAGCTTTCTTT
clone_size: .; d_call: TRBD1; v_call: TRBV7-9; j_call: TRBJ2-7; cdr3_aa: CASQGTGGDYEQYF; cdr3_nt: TGTGCCAGCCAAGGGACAGGGGGCGACTACGAGCAGTACTTC
clone_size: .; d_call: TRBD1; v_call: TRBV18; j_call: TRBJ1-2; cdr3_aa: CASSPPSGTGLFYGYTF; cdr3_nt: TGTGCCAGCTCACCACCCTCCGGGACAGGGTTATTCTATGGCTACACCTTC
clone_size: .; d_call: .; v_call: TRBV23-1; j_call: TRBJ1-5; cdr3_aa: CASRDRDQENQPQHF; cdr3_nt: TGCGCCAGCCGAGACCGGGACCAAGAAAATCAGCCCCAGCATTTT
clone_size: .; d_call: TRBD1; v_call: TRBV18; j_call: TRBJ2-1; cdr3_aa: CASSPDRVDEQFF; cdr3_nt: TGTGCCAGCTCACCAGACAGGGTCGATGAGCAGTTCTTC
clone_size: .; d_call: .; v_call: TRBV6-5; j_call: TRBJ1-5; cdr3_aa: CASSYSRASNQPQHF; cdr3_nt: TGTGCCAGCAGTTACTCGCGGGCTAGCAATCAGCCCCAGCATTTT
clone_size: .; d_call: TRBD2; v_call: TRBV13; j_call: TRBJ2-1; cdr3_aa: CASTPPGLAGGPSRNEQFF; cdr3_nt: TGTGCCAGCACCCCGCCGGGACTAGCGGGGGGGCCCTCGCGAAATGAGCAGTTCTTC
clone_size: .; d_call: .; v_call: TRBV4-1; j_call: TRBJ2-1; cdr3_aa: CASSQERFHYNEQFF; cdr3_nt: TGCGCCAGCAGCCAAGAGAGATTCCACTACAATGAGCAGTTCTTC
clone_size: .; d_call: .; v_call: TRBV4-1; j_call: TRBJ2-7; cdr3_aa: CASSLHGDLSSYEQYF; cdr3_nt: TGCGCCAGCAGCCTCCATGGGGACCTCAGCTCCTACGAGCAGTACTTC